These T cell receptor beta chains were read from a single sample in a study of T cells after somatic rescue of genetic block. Here immunoSEQ multiplex PCR was the method, and the copy in TCRdb shows in-frame clones only, minus some. Among fewer than 150,000 clones, 90% to 95% were seen once, and the ten largest hold around 1.5%. The sample consisted of peripheral blood mononuclear cells (PBMCs). These TCRs come from a woman aged 18-29 years. Both conserved end residues are part of each CDR3. A D gene is named only where the DNA matches it firmly. The size of a clone is reported for some rows only, either as once, few or many, or as a class for expanded clones.

clone size	D gene	V gene	J gene	CDR3 protein	CDR3 DNA
-	-	TRBV5-1	TRBJ1-6	CASSLRAGSNSPLHF	TGCGCCAGCAGCTTACGGGCAGGGTCGAATTCACCCCTCCACTTT
-	TRBD1	TRBV6-1	TRBJ1-3	CAAGGDRGNGNTIYF	TGTGCCGCCGGGGGGGACAGGGGTAATGGAAACACCATATATTTT
once	-	TRBV15	TRBJ1-4	CATSREGGEKLFF	TGTGCCACCAGCAGAGAAGGAGGCGAAAAACTGTTTTTT
-	-	TRBV2	TRBJ2-7	CASSGGRAVSYEQYF	TGTGCCAGCAGTGGGGGCAGGGCGGTCTCCTACGAGCAGTACTTC
-	-	TRBV11-2	TRBJ2-1	CASSPFPGPQARQFF	TGTGCCAGCAGCCCTTTCCCCGGCCCCCAAGCAAGGCAGTTCTTC
few	-	TRBV4-2	TRBJ1-1	CASSRRNTEAFF	TGTGCCAGCAGCCGAAGGAACACTGAAGCTTTCTTT
once	-	TRBV7-2	TRBJ1-1	CASSPGRYEAFF	TGTGCCAGCAGCCCAGGACGGTATGAAGCTTTCTTT
-	-	TRBV11-2	TRBJ2-2	CASSPRPDKGELFF	TGTGCCAGCAGCCCCCGCCCGGATAAGGGGGAGCTGTTTTTT
-	TRBD1	TRBV7-9	TRBJ1-1	CASSSRVGTVNTEAFF	TGTGCCAGCAGCTCCCGGGTGGGGACAGTCAACACTGAAGCTTTCTTT
once	-	TRBV7-9	TRBJ1-1	CASIDPGYTEAFF	TGTGCCAGCATCGACCCGGGATACACTGAAGCTTTCTTT
few	TRBD1	TRBV4-2	TRBJ1-4	CASSQDKGTGDEKLFF	TGTGCCAGCAGCCAAGATAAGGGGACAGGGGATGAAAAACTGTTTTTT
-	-	TRBV5-1	TRBJ2-5	CASSPMWGEETQYF	TGCGCCAGCAGCCCGATGTGGGGAGAGGAGACCCAGTACTTC
-	-	TRBV2	TRBJ1-2	CASRRGPEGGYTF	TGTGCCAGCCGGCGGGGACCCGAAGGGGGCTACACCTTC
-	-	TRBV7-2	TRBJ1-2	CASSPLRSGYGYTF	TGTGCCAGCAGCCCCCTTAGGTCGGGCTATGGCTACACCTTC
-	-	TRBV27	TRBJ2-7	CASSLSERYEQYF	TGTGCCAGCAGTTTATCGGAGCGTTACGAGCAGTACTTC
-	-	TRBV7-9	TRBJ2-5	CASSSARGSGPQETQYF	TGTGCCAGCAGCAGTGCGAGGGGCTCCGGGCCCCAAGAGACCCAGTACTTC
once	TRBD2	TRBV18	TRBJ2-5	CASQSGGAETQYF	TGTGCCAGCCAGAGCGGGGGGGCCGAGACCCAGTACTTC
-	-	TRBV30	TRBJ1-1	CAWRPAGTEAFF	TGTGCCTGGAGACCGGCCGGGACTGAAGCTTTCTTT
-	-	TRBV7-9	TRBJ2-5	CASSLGGPPQETQYF	TGTGCCAGCAGCTTAGGGGGACCCCCCCAAGAGACCCAGTACTTC
-	-	TRBV7-2	TRBJ2-7	CASSLNRESYEQYF	TGTGCCAGCAGCTTGAACAGGGAGTCCTACGAGCAGTACTTC
-	-	TRBV5-4	TRBJ1-1	CASSFGSSRREAFF	TGTGCCAGCAGCTTCGGGAGTTCTCGACGGGAAGCTTTCTTT
few	TRBD1	TRBV7-2	TRBJ1-2	CASSPWTGDYGYTF	TGTGCCAGCAGTCCTTGGACAGGGGACTATGGCTACACCTTC
-	-	TRBV12-2	TRBJ1-2	CAIPGPRGYTF	TGTGCAATCCCGGGACCCCGGGGCTACACCTTC
-	-	TRBV10-1	TRBJ1-1	CASSESNQGYTEAFF	TGCGCCAGCAGTGAGTCGAATCAGGGGTACACTGAAGCTTTCTTT
-	TRBD1	TRBV7-3	TRBJ1-5	CASSLDGTGAQPQHF	TGTGCCAGCAGCTTAGACGGGACAGGGGCACAGCCCCAGCATTTT
-	-	TRBV15	TRBJ1-2	CATSSPGRANYGYTF	TGTGCCACCAGCTCTCCAGGGAGAGCTAACTATGGCTACACCTTC
-	-	TRBV5-6	TRBJ1-3	CASSFRTVSSGNTIYF	TGTGCCAGCAGCTTCCGGACAGTTAGCTCTGGAAACACCATATATTTT
-	-	TRBV5-6	TRBJ2-7	CASSLGVYEQYF	TGTGCCAGCAGCTTGGGCGTTTACGAGCAGTACTTC
-	-	TRBV6-5	TRBJ2-2	CASSFGISPNTGELFF	TGTGCCAGCAGTTTTGGGATCTCCCCGAACACCGGGGAGCTGTTTTTT
-	TRBD1	TRBV7-8	TRBJ2-7	CASSKDRVEQYF	TGTGCCAGCAGCAAGGACAGGGTCGAGCAGTACTTC
-	-	TRBV15	TRBJ2-4	CATSSSSIQYF	TGTGCCACCAGCAGCTCGTCCATTCAGTACTTC
-	-	TRBV29-1	TRBJ1-2	CSVVRVDGYTF	TGCAGCGTTGTACGTGTGGACGGCTACACCTTC
-	-	TRBV30	TRBJ2-5	CAWSGGLGETQYF	TGTGCCTGGAGTGGGGGCCTGGGGGAGACCCAGTACTTC
-	TRBD1	TRBV6-1	TRBJ2-1	CASGIGAAGGFF	TGTGCCAGCGGGATAGGGGCCGCAGGGGGGTTCTTC
-	-	TRBV5-5	TRBJ1-4	CASSGGWGTNEKLFF	TGTGCCAGCAGCGGGGGATGGGGTACTAATGAAAAACTGTTTTTT
-	TRBD1	TRBV9	TRBJ2-3	CASSVGVGGQGADTQYF	TGTGCCAGCAGCGTAGGAGTAGGGGGACAGGGGGCAGATACGCAGTATTTT
-	-	TRBV19	TRBJ2-7	CASSNLGEQYF	TGTGCCAGTAGTAACCTGGGGGAGCAGTACTTC
-	TRBD2	TRBV18	TRBJ2-7	CASSPGLAGSGDEQYF	TGTGCCAGCTCACCCGGACTAGCGGGGAGCGGGGACGAGCAGTACTTC
once	-	TRBV7-9	TRBJ1-1	CASEGFNTEAFF	TGTGCCAGCGAGGGTTTTAACACTGAAGCTTTCTTT
-	-	TRBV14	TRBJ2-5	CASSQQPSSQETQYF	TGTGCCAGCAGCCAACAGCCTAGCTCGCAAGAGACCCAGTACTTC
-	-	TRBV30	TRBJ1-3	CAWSVRGQRLRRNTIYF	TGTGCCTGGAGTGTGCGTGGTCAGAGACTGCGGCGAAACACCATATATTTT
-	-	TRBV30	TRBJ1-2	CAWSVRSQGGYGYTF	TGTGCCTGGAGTGTACGAAGTCAGGGAGGCTATGGCTACACCTTC
-	TRBD2	TRBV9	TRBJ2-7	CASSPGGRGVDEQYF	TGTGCCAGCAGCCCCGGGGGGAGGGGCGTGGACGAGCAGTACTTC
-	-	TRBV11-2	TRBJ2-7	CASSPRGGPTIQYF	TGTGCCAGCAGCCCGAGGGGCGGTCCTACGATACAGTACTTC
once	-	TRBV6-1	TRBJ2-1	CASSELARGNNEQFF	TGTGCCAGCAGTGAATTAGCTCGGGGTAACAATGAGCAGTTCTTC
few	TRBD1	TRBV5-1	TRBJ1-3	CASSQGQHSGNTIYF	TGCGCCAGCAGCCAGGGACAGCACTCTGGAAACACCATATATTTT
-	-	TRBV5-4	TRBJ2-1	CASSLSKTSSYNEQFF	TGTGCCAGCAGCTTGTCCAAGACTAGCTCCTACAATGAGCAGTTCTTC
-	-	TRBV7-2	TRBJ1-2	CASRRNRDFRDGYTF	TGTGCCAGCAGACGTAACAGGGACTTCAGGGATGGCTACACCTTC
-	TRBD1	TRBV7-8	TRBJ1-2	CASSLSGQGYGYTF	TGTGCCAGCAGCTTATCCGGACAGGGCTATGGCTACACCTTC
few	-	TRBV9	TRBJ2-1	CASSVGHRWNEQFF	TGTGCCAGCAGCGTAGGACACCGATGGAATGAGCAGTTCTTC
few	-	TRBV4-2	TRBJ2-3	CASSQDRGSADTQYF	TGTGCCAGCAGCCAAGATAGAGGTTCTGCAGATACGCAGTATTTT
-	TRBD1	TRBV9	TRBJ2-1	CASSVDRGNEQFF	TGTGCCAGCAGCGTAGACAGGGGCAATGAGCAGTTCTTC
-	-	TRBV19	TRBJ2-6	CASSIGQAGANVLTF	TGTGCCAGTAGTATCGGTCAGGCTGGGGCCAACGTCCTGACTTTC